One and the same sample provided the 3 T cell receptor beta chains below, sequenced in a study of Ad26.COV2.S vaccination and SARS-CoV-2 variants. The treatment: about 20 received Ad26.COV2.S at low or high dose, single or two shots; a few received placebo; per-sample allocation not given. Specimens were obtained on day 63 following the first vaccine or placebo injection. This table comes from immunoSEQ multiplex PCR, and its TCRdb copy is limited to in-frame clones, with some not included. The repertoire holds around 420,000 clones, with 85% to 90% as singletons. Sequencing used peripheral blood, obtained in a trial of Ad26.COV2.S vaccine versus placebo. The receptors were sampled from a person aged 18-60 years who received the Ad26.COV2.S COVID-19 vaccine or a placebo.

The chain combines TRBV30 with TRBJ2-7; 10 nucleotides align to TRBD1. The CDR3 has 17 amino acids. Germline V gene data show CDR1 as GTSNPN and CDR2 as SVGIG (reference sequence). Unmatched junction bases numbered 10, after V lost 2 bases and J lost 0 bases. Here the CDR3 DNA reads TGTGCCTGGAGTCGTAAGACAGGGGGCTATAACTCCTACGAGCAGTACTTC. This translates into CAWSRKTGGYNSYEQYF. The variable domain in full, completed from reference TRBV30 and TRBJ2-7, reads SQTIHQWPATLVQPVGSPLSLECTVEGTSNPNLYWYRQAAGRGLQLLFYSVGIGQISSEVPQNLSASRPQDRQFILSSKKLLLSDSGFYLCAWSRKTGGYNSYEQYFGPGTRLTVT.

The genes are TRBV19 and TRBJ2-1; no clear D gene. The CDR3 length is 10 residues. The germline V gene has CDR1 LNHDA and CDR2 SQIVND (reference sequence). V gave up 9 bases and J gave up 7 bases, with 7 bases separating them. The chain's CDR3 is CASSANEQFF. In DNA, the CDR3 is TGTGCCAGCTCCGCGAATGAGCAGTTCTTC.

The V and J genes are TRBV4-1 and TRBJ1-2, with unresolved D. The V gene lost 0 bases and the J gene lost 8 bases, with 10 bases spanning the gap. The germline CDR1 and CDR2 sequences are MGHRA and YSYEKL. CDR3 size: 13 residues. The CDR3, as DNA: TGCGCCAGCAGCCAAGATGGGTCGGGGGGCTACACCTTC. Protein product: CASSQDGSGGYTF.